This T cell receptor (beta chain) comes out of a study of CD8 T cells in ankylosing spondylitis. Study results and limitations: Seven or eight highly homologous variants made up a TCR beta motif, and this motif appeared characteristic of ankylosing spondylitis blood.

Preparation of TCR beta libraries was done by quantitative 5'-RACE with molecular barcodes. TCRdb reprocessed the 5' RACE reads with MiXCR, giving one entry per CDR3 protein. This table holds around 39,000 distinct CDR3 sequences, more than 9.5% found once. This clonotype was seen a few times. Its specificity is not known. CDR3 length equals 18 residues. The J segment lost 2 bases and the V segment lost 5 bases, leaving 12 bases of the junction unmatched. Germline V gene lookup returns CDR1 SGHTA and CDR2 FQGTGA. Sequenced input: synovial fluid, either unsorted or a sorted T cell fraction (not recorded which). V gene TRBV7-3 combines with J gene TRBJ2-2; 9 nucleotides align to TRBD2. This TCR was sampled from a male donor with ankylosing spondylitis. In DNA form, the CDR3 reads TGTGCCAGCAGCCCCCGGACCCCGACTAGCGGAAACACCGGGGAGCTGTTTTTT. This translates into CASSPRTPTSGNTGELFF.